Below, 19 T cell receptor beta chains from the same sample are listed, as sequenced in a study of CD8+CD57+ T cells in acquired aplastic anemia (dated by TCRdb to 2017 to 2018). This sample was sequenced with an Illumina HiSeq 2000. Profiling of TCR beta VDJ combinations and CDR3 sequences used genomic DNA as the template. The public reads were reanalyzed by TCRdb: fastp trimming at Q25, MiXCR alignment, in-frame beta chains only. Here each entry gathers all rows of one CDR3 protein and keeps the most common genes and DNA. The table for this sample lists around 150,000 distinct CDR3 sequences; 35% to 55% of them were counted only once. The ten most abundant clones make up 0.8% to 1.1% of the sample. The sample taken for sequencing was sorted CD4+, CD8+, or CD8+CD57+ T cells (not recorded which) from PBMCs. These receptor sequences come from a human donor in good health.

Many counts were recorded for this clonotype. The chain links TRBV5-4 to TRBJ2-1; tentative D call: TRBD1 (8 bases). The CDR3 is 13 amino acids. Trimming pared 0 bases from V and 12 bases from J, leaving 13 bases between. The V gene's germline CDR1 is SGHNT and CDR2 YYREEE (reference sequence). CDR3 bases: TGTGCCAGCAGCTTGGGGGGGGGACAGGCGCAGTTCTTC. This gives the protein CASSLGGGQAQFF.

This clonotype was counted between two and nine times. The genes are TRBV12-3 or TRBV12-4 and TRBJ2-1; possibly TRBD2 for D (5 bases). V lost 6 bases to trimming and J lost 7 bases, with 19 bases between them. The CDR3 runs to 15 residues. The CDR3 reads CASRHSDPGKNEQFF. The CDR3 nucleotides read TGTGCCAGCAGACATTCAGACCCCGGGAAAAATGAGCAGTTCTTC.

This rearrangement joins TRBV5-4 to TRBJ2-3; 9 bases align to TRBD1. Germline trimming cut 0 bases from V and 8 bases from J; bases unmatched to any gene: 13. The CDR3 covers 17 residues. In germline, CDR1 is SGHNT, CDR2 YYREEE (reference sequence). CDR3 nucleotides: TGTGCCAGCAGCTTGGCCCCCCCGGGACAGGGAGTTACTACGCAGTATTTT. This translates into CASSLAPPGQGVTTQYF.

This clonotype has at least ten counts. This rearrangement joins TRBV20-1 to TRBJ2-7, with TRBD1 matching over 11 bases. CDR1 and CDR2 from the germline V gene are DFQATT and SNEGSKA (reference sequence). The CDR3 contains 13 residues. V lost 5 bases to trimming and J lost 3 bases; unmatched junction nucleotides: 3. CDR3 DNA sequence: TGCAGTGCTCAGGGACAGGGGGTCTACGAGCAGTACTTC. Translating it yields CSAQGQGVYEQYF.

Ten or more counts support this clonotype. The V and J genes are TRBV7-2 and TRBJ2-5; D may be TRBD1 or TRBD2 (5 bases each). Trimming stripped 4 bases from V and 4 bases from J, with 13 bases between. CDR3 length: 14 amino acids. Germline V CDR1 and CDR2: SGHTA, FQGNSA. In DNA form, the CDR3 reads TGTGCCAGCAGCTCGGGGCAGCAGGGAGAGACCCAGTACTTC. Translated, it gives CASSSGQQGETQYF. Full variable domain (outside the CDR3, taken from reference TRBV7-2 and TRBJ2-5): GAGVSQSPSNKVTEKGKDVELRCDPISGHTALYWYRQSLGQGLEFLIYFQGNSAPDKSGLPSDRFSAERTGGSVSTLTIQRTQQEDSAVYLCASSSGQQGETQYFGPGTRLLVL.

This clonotype has more than one count but fewer than ten. The chain has TRBV30 and TRBJ2-2; the D gene could be TRBD1 or TRBD2 (6 bases each). The CDR3 length is 17 residues. The germline gives CDR1 GTSNPN, CDR2 SVGIG (reference sequence). The V gene lost 3 bases and the J gene lost 7 bases, with 24 bases spanning the gap. The CDR3 reads CAWSECRGGYVHGELFF. CDR3 sequence (DNA): TGTGCCTGGAGCGAGTGCCGAGGGGGGTACGTTCACGGGGAGCTGTTTTTT. Based on the CDR3 plus reference TRBV30 and TRBJ2-2, the full variable domain is SQTIHQWPATLVQPVGSPLSLECTVEGTSNPNLYWYRQAAGRGLQLLFYSVGIGQISSEVPQNLSASRPQDRQFILSSKKLLLSDSGFYLCAWSECRGGYVHGELFFGEGSRLTVL.

The chain joins TRBV20-1 to TRBJ1-5; the D is unclear. The V and J ends lost 0 bases and 2 bases respectively, with 11 bases between them. Per the germline V gene, CDR1 is DFQATT and CDR2 is SNEGSKA (reference sequence). CDR3 size: 15 residues. DNA of the CDR3: TGCAGTGCTAGAGAATACAGCCTGGGCAATCAGCCCCAGCATTTT. This gives the protein CSAREYSLGNQPQHF.

The table lists this clonotype with a count of one. This rearrangement joins TRBV10-3 to TRBJ1-5; D is perhaps TRBD1 (5 bases). The V end lost 10 bases, the J end lost 11 bases, and 21 bases lay between the germline ends. The CDR3 runs 13 residues. CDR1 is ENHRY, CDR2 SYGVKD, per germline. The CDR3 bases are TGTGCCAGCAGCTTAGCGGGGGAGGAGGCCCAGCATTTT. Protein: CASSLAGEEAQHF.

This clonotype was seen many times. The J gene is TRBJ2-7, the V gene TRBV3-1; the match to TRBD1 covers 8 bases. The V gene end was trimmed by 7 bases and the J gene end by 7 bases; junction bases not matched to a gene: 12. The CDR3 has 14 residues. Per germline, CDR1 LGHDT and CDR2 YNNKEL (reference sequence). This chain's CDR3 is CASTRDRRLGEQYF. The CDR3, as DNA: TGTGCCAGCACCCGGGACAGGAGGTTGGGGGAGCAGTACTTC.

Comment on this clonotype: Its ends do not fully match the called genes, so a read error is possible. The chain uses TRBV11-2 and TRBJ2-7, with 8 bases lining up with TRBD2. The CDR3 totals 16 residues. Germline-derived CDR1 and CDR2 are SGHAT and FQNNGV. The CDR3 coding sequence is TGCGCCAGCAGCCTTAGGATTAGCGGGATTGGATACGAGCAGTACTTC. As protein: CASSLRISGIGYEQYF.

As for this clonotype: Being one base from a much bigger clone, this may be a read error. The CDR3 DNA follows: TGTGCCAGCAGCTTACAGGCAGGGGAACCTTACGAGCAGTACGTC. Translation: CASSLQAGEPYEQYV. The rearrangement joins TRBV7-2 to TRBJ2-7; tentatively, D is TRBD1 (6 bases). V lost 2 bases to trimming and J lost 4 bases, with 15 bases between them. This CDR3 is built from 15 residues. CDR1 is SGHTA and CDR2 is FQGNSA in the germline V gene.

This clonotype came up many times. The J gene is TRBJ1-1, the V gene TRBV7-9; the D is unclear. V lost 3 bases and J 2 bases, leaving 10 bases between the germline ends. The CDR3 is made up of 14 amino acids. Germline V gene lookup returns CDR1 SEHNR and CDR2 FQNEAQ (reference sequence). This chain's CDR3 is CASSLAPGNTEAFF. The CDR3 bases are TGTGCCAGCAGCTTGGCGCCAGGTAACACTGAAGCTTTCTTT.

This chain uses TRBV18 with TRBJ1-6; 9 bases are shared with TRBD1. Unmatched junction bases numbered 9, after V lost 3 bases and J lost 9 bases. CDR1 is KGHSH and CDR2 is LQKENI in the germline V gene. The CDR3 loop spans 16 amino acids. Here the CDR3 reads CASSPVQGAVVSPLHF. CDR3 sequence (DNA): TGTGCCAGCTCACCGGTACAGGGGGCCGTTGTTTCACCCCTCCACTTT.

The V and J genes are TRBV20-1 and TRBJ2-7; 8 nucleotides align to TRBD2. This CDR3 has 13 residues. Trimming cost V 3 bases and J 6 bases; bases outside gene matches: 7. Germline-derived CDR1 and CDR2 are DFQATT and SNEGSKA (reference sequence). CDR3: CSARASGRGEQYF. CDR3 bases: TGCAGTGCTAGGGCGAGCGGGAGAGGCGAGCAGTACTTC.

This clonotype was counted ten times or more. The chain links TRBV5-1 to TRBJ1-3; unclear D gene. The germline V gene encodes CDR1 SGHRS and CDR2 YFSETQ. Trimming cost V 0 bases and J 1 base, with 5 bases left between them. This CDR3 region has 14 residues. The CDR3 bases are TGCGCCAGCAGCTTGGCCTTATCTGGAAACACCATATATTTT. Its translation is CASSLALSGNTIYF.

As DNA, the CDR3 is TGTGCCAGCAGTAGGACAGGGGCGGGCTACACCTTC. Amino acids: CASSRTGAGYTF. The chain uses TRBV6-1 and TRBJ1-2; 9 nucleotides align to TRBD1. The V and J ends lost 5 bases and 8 bases, in that order; junction bases with no gene match: 3. Germline lookup yields CDR1 MNHNS and CDR2 SASEGT. The CDR3 is 12 amino acids.

This chain connects TRBV19 to TRBJ2-7; no clear D. V was shortened by 2 bases and J by 4 bases, with 6 bases between the two germline ends. Germline V lookup: CDR1 LNHDA, CDR2 SQIVND (reference sequence). CDR3 size: 12 residues. In DNA, the CDR3 is TGTGCCAGTAGTATATCGGGTTACGAGCAGTACTTC. Translation: CASSISGYEQYF.

The chain combines TRBV5-1 with TRBJ2-5; TRBD2 agrees at 13 bases. The trim removed 1 base at V and 2 bases at J, leaving 5 bases unmatched. The CDR3 covers 17 residues. Germline V lookup: CDR1 SGHRS, CDR2 YFSETQ. The CDR3 DNA reads as TGCGCCAGCAGCTTGTTTCCGGGACTAGCGGGACAAGAGACCCAGTACTTC. Protein product: CASSLFPGLAGQETQYF. The complete variable domain, with remaining parts taken from reference TRBV5-1 and TRBJ2-5, reads KAGVTQTPRYLIKTRGQQVTLSCSPISGHRSVSWYQQTPGQGLQFLFEYFSETQRNKGNFPGRFSGRQFSNSRSEMNVSTLELGDSALYLCASSLFPGLAGQETQYFGPGTRLLVL.

Here the CDR3 DNA reads TGTGCCAGCAGCGCTAGTAGGGAAGCGCTAGTAAGACAGGACAGGCTAAATTCACCCCTCCACTTT. Translating gives CASSASREALVRQDRLNSPLHF. This chain uses TRBV7-9 with TRBJ1-6; 7 nucleotides agree with TRBD1. The junction had 29 bases not matched to a gene; V was cut back by 5 bases and J by 7 bases. Germline V gives CDR1 SEHNR, CDR2 FQNEAQ (reference sequence). This CDR3 region has 22 residues.